The 18 T cell receptor beta chains given below trace back to one sample, sequenced in a study of T cells in Graves' hyperthyroidism and ophthalmopathy. RNA transcripts served as the template for amplifying TCR beta CDR3 regions. Researchers ran a first-round RT-PCR on the TCR CDR3 using the HTBI primer set. TCRdb independently ran MiXCR on the multiplex PCR reads; one entry per CDR3 protein. The sample holds roughly 57,000 distinct CDR3 sequences; approximately 50% are singletons and the top ten take approximately 3.4%. Material for sequencing was blood. These receptors all come from a woman aged 55-69 years with Graves' ophthalmopathy.

A single count supports this clonotype. V usage is TRBV2 and J usage is TRBJ1-5, with D perhaps matching TRBD1 (5 bases). V lost 9 bases, J lost 6 bases, and 12 bases lay in between. The CDR3 has 12 amino acids. CDR1 is SNHLY and CDR2 is FYNNEI in the germline V gene. The CDR3 nucleotides read TGTGCCAGAAAAGGGGATAGTCAGCCCCAGCATTTT. Protein product: CARKGDSQPQHF.

The CDR3 loop is CASSLGRGSQETQYF. CDR3 nucleotide sequence: TGTGCCAGCAGTTTAGGAAGGGGGTCCCAAGAGACCCAGTACTTC. The genes are TRBV28 and TRBJ2-5; maybe TRBD1 (6 bases). The CDR3 is 15 residues long. V shed 2 bases and J shed 1 base, with 11 bases lying between them. CDR1 and CDR2 (germline): MDHEN, SYDVKM. Full variable domain (missing parts from reference TRBV28 and TRBJ2-5): DVKVTQSSRYLVKRTGEKVFLECVQDMDHENMFWYRQDPGLGLRLIYFSYDVKMKEKGDIPEGYSVSREKKERFSLILESASTNQTSMYLCASSLGRGSQETQYFGPGTRLLVL.

Ten or more counts support this clonotype. This chain uses TRBV5-1 with TRBJ1-3; the D gene is possibly TRBD1 (5 bases). Germline V lookup: CDR1 SGHRS, CDR2 YFSETQ. Deletions cut 5 bases from V and 1 base from J, with 10 bases between. The CDR3 spans 14 residues. CDR3 DNA sequence: TGCGCCAGCAGTTCAGGGAGTTCTGGAAACACCATATATTTT. Its protein product is CASSSGSSGNTIYF.

Comment on this clonotype: An end of the junction does not agree with germline; a read error may underlie this. V gene TRBV5-1 combines with J gene TRBJ2-2; tentative D call: TRBD2 (6 bases). The CDR3 loop spans 19 amino acids. The germline CDR1 and CDR2 sequences are SGHRS and YFSETQ. CDR3 coding DNA: TGCGCCAGCAGCATAGAAGAGATGGGACTGCACCCGAACACCGGGGAGCTGTTCTTT. Protein product: CASSIEEMGLHPNTGELFF.

In this sample, this clonotype turned up many times. The chain is built from TRBV5-1 and TRBJ2-5; TRBD2 agrees at 11 bases. The CDR3 has 15 residues. Germline-derived CDR1 and CDR2 are SGHRS and YFSETQ. The V segment lost 3 bases and the J segment 5 bases; nucleotides outside the gene matches: 6. CDR3 DNA: TGCGCCAGCAGCTCAATAGCGGGGGGGTACGAGACCCAGTACTTC. Amino acids: CASSSIAGGYETQYF.

In this sample, this clonotype turned up many times. The chain links TRBV5-1 to TRBJ1-5; 8 positions match TRBD1. The CDR3 extends over 15 amino acids. CDR1 is SGHRS, CDR2 YFSETQ, per germline. V lost 3 bases to trimming and J lost 3 bases; unmatched junction nucleotides: 5. In DNA form, the CDR3 reads TGCGCCAGCAGCTCAACAGGGGGGAACAATCAGCCCCAGCATTTT. Amino acid sequence: CASSSTGGNNQPQHF.

The chain uses TRBV20-1 and TRBJ1-2; 10 bases agree with TRBD1. From germline, CDR1 is DFQATT and CDR2 SNEGSKA (reference sequence). V shed 4 bases, J shed 4 bases, and the junction held 6 bases outside the gene matches. This CDR3 contains 14 residues. The CDR3 DNA reads as TGCAGTGCTACCCTCCGGGACAGGGGCTATGGCTACACCTTC. It is translated as CSATLRDRGYGYTF.

In this sample, this clonotype turned up many times. The rearrangement uses TRBV20-1 and TRBJ2-5, with D maybe TRBD1 (6 bases). The CDR3 loop spans 14 amino acids. Trimming cost V 1 base and J 1 base, with 10 bases left between them. The germline CDR1 and CDR2 sequences are DFQATT and SNEGSKA (reference sequence). CDR3 in DNA: TGCAGTGCTAGAGGGGACACTCCCCAAGAGACCCAGTACTTC. As protein: CSARGDTPQETQYF.

This clonotype was seen ten or more times. The chain links TRBV28 to TRBJ2-1, with no clear D. V lost 4 bases and J 8 bases, leaving 3 bases between the germline ends. The CDR3 length is 10 residues. CDR1 and CDR2 from the germline V gene are MDHEN and SYDVKM. The CDR3 loop reads CASSSHEQFF. CDR3 in DNA: TGTGCCAGCAGTTCCCATGAGCAGTTCTTC.

This clonotype was counted at least ten times. This chain joins TRBV7-9 and TRBJ2-7, with 7 bases that match TRBD1. J lost 2 bases, V lost 5 bases, and 9 bases had no gene match. Looked up from germline, CDR1 is SEHNR and CDR2 is FQNEAQ (reference sequence). The CDR3 totals 15 residues. CDR3 DNA sequence: TGTGCCAGCAGCACCTGGACAGGCCGAACCTACGAGCAGTACTTC. This sequence encodes CASSTWTGRTYEQYF.

In this sample, this clonotype turned up many times. A much more abundant neighbour one base away suggests this may be a read error. This chain links TRBV5-8 with TRBJ2-7, with D tentatively TRBD1 or TRBD2 (6 bases each). The CDR3 length is 15 residues. In germline, CDR1 is SGHTS, CDR2 YDEGEE. The V end was cut by 0 bases, the J end by 2 bases, with 12 bases between. Here the CDR3 DNA reads TGTGCCAGCAGCTTGGAGGGGGGCCGTGCCTACGAGCAGTACTTC. Its translation: CASSLEGGRAYEQYF.

This clonotype was recorded many times. The chain joins TRBV28 to TRBJ2-7; maybe TRBD1 (6 bases). Germline-derived CDR1 and CDR2 are MDHEN and SYDVKM. Trimming pared 6 bases from V and 6 bases from J, leaving 18 bases between. The CDR3 is made up of 14 amino acids. CDR3 nucleotides: TGTGCCAGCAGCCCGACAGGCTTCCTCCGCGAGCAGTACTTC. This translates into CASSPTGFLREQYF.

This clonotype was recorded many times. This chain connects TRBV4-1 to TRBJ2-7; TRBD2 matches 13 bases. CDR3 length equals 18 residues. Unmatched junction bases numbered 8, after V lost 1 base and J lost 2 bases. From germline, CDR1 is MGHRA and CDR2 YSYEKL. The CDR3 spells CASSQGTSGRNFAYEQYF. The CDR3 bases are TGCGCCAGCAGCCAAGGGACTAGCGGGAGAAATTTCGCCTACGAGCAGTACTTC.

This clonotype was counted at least ten times. The V call is TRBV9, the J call TRBJ2-1, with TRBD1 matching over 10 bases. Trimming cost V 0 bases and J 3 bases; bases outside gene matches: 6. This CDR3 comprises 17 residues. CDR1 and CDR2 (germline): SGDLS, YYNGEE. CDR3 loop: CASSVAPRTGGYNEQFF. CDR3 DNA sequence: TGTGCCAGCAGCGTAGCGCCCCGGACAGGGGGCTACAATGAGCAGTTCTTC. The full variable domain, in which reference TRBV9 and TRBJ2-1 provide the parts outside the CDR3, is DSGVTQTPKHLITATGQRVTLRCSPRSGDLSVYWYQQSLDQGLQFLIQYYNGEERAKGNILERFSAQQFPDLHSELNLSSLELGDSALYFCASSVAPRTGGYNEQFFGPGTRLTVL.

This clonotype was seen ten or more times. A junction boundary mismatches the germline segment, possibly from a read error. The V gene is TRBV9, the J gene TRBJ2-2; 8 bases are shared with TRBD1. Germline V gene lookup returns CDR1 SGDLS and CDR2 YYNGEE. The CDR3 runs to 15 residues. The CDR3 DNA reads TGTGCCAGCAGCTCCCGGACAGGGAACACCGGGAAGCTGTTTTTT. Its translation is CASSSRTGNTGKLFF.

This clonotype has ten or more counts. The chain recombines TRBV20-1 with TRBJ2-1; D remains unclear. V dropped 4 bases and J dropped 6 bases, with 16 bases sitting between them. The germline V gene has CDR1 DFQATT and CDR2 SNEGSKA (reference sequence). CDR3 length: 14 residues. The CDR3 protein is CSATLLGPFNEQFF. In DNA form, the CDR3 reads TGCAGTGCTACCCTCCTCGGACCGTTCAATGAGCAGTTCTTC.

The chain links TRBV5-1 to TRBJ2-2; perhaps D is TRBD1 or TRBD2 (7 bases each). The ends were cut back, 3 bases at V and 3 bases at J, with 12 bases in the middle. Germline V gene sequence: CDR1 SGHRS, CDR2 YFSETQ. CDR3 length: 15 residues. For the CDR3, the DNA is TGCGCCAGCAGCTGGAGCGGGACAGACACCGGGGAGCTGTTTTTT. It yields the protein CASSWSGTDTGELFF.

In this sample, this clonotype turned up many times. This chain links TRBV9 with TRBJ2-7; D may be TRBD1 (5 bases). Germline CDR1 and CDR2: SGDLS and YYNGEE. The CDR3 covers 15 residues. V lost 4 bases to trimming and J lost 0 bases, with 14 bases between them. CDR3 region: CASSLRWGPSYEQYF. The CDR3 bases are TGTGCCAGCAGCCTCCGCTGGGGCCCCTCCTACGAGCAGTACTTC. The whole variable domain, filled in from reference TRBV9 and TRBJ2-7, reads DSGVTQTPKHLITATGQRVTLRCSPRSGDLSVYWYQQSLDQGLQFLIQYYNGEERAKGNILERFSAQQFPDLHSELNLSSLELGDSALYFCASSLRWGPSYEQYFGPGTRLTVT.